This T cell receptor beta chain was found in a study of blood T cell repertoires in COVID-19. Turning to the study itself: Samples taken during acute and convalescent COVID-19 were collected in the United States, Italy and Spain. PBMCs, B-cell-depleted T cells, or T cells were the source of the cDNA or gDNA that made up the material.

Germline values: CDR1 LNHDA, CDR2 SQIVND (reference sequence). V was cut by 11 bases and J by 2 bases, with 9 bases left in between. The CDR3 totals 12 residues. In the source study's methods: Estimation of nucleated cell counts relied on the amplification of reference gene primers. Here immunoSEQ multiplex PCR was the method, and the copy in TCRdb shows in-frame clones only, minus some. Clone size and V and J calls were adopted from that table, with D and trimming inferred from the DNA. The sample lists roughly 150,000 clones; 87% were seen once. Sequencing was done on a sample of peripheral blood. The TCR originated in an elderly man with acute or convalescent COVID-19. This sequence joins TRBV19 and TRBJ1-4; D ambiguous. The DNA for the CDR3 is TGTGCCTCTAGGCGGACTAATGAAAAACTGTTTTTT. Residues: CASRRTNEKLFF.